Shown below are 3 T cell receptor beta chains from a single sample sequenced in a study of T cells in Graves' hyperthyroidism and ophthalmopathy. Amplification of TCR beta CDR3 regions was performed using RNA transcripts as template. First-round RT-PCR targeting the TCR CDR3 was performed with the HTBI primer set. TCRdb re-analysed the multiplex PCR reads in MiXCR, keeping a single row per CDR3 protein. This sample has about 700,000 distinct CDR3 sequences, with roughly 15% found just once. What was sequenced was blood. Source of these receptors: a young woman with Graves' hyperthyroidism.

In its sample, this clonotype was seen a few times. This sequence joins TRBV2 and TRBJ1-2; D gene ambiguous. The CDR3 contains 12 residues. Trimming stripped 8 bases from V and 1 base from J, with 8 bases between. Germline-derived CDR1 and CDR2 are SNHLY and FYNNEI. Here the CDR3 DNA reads TGTGCCAGCGGTAGGGTTAACTATGGCTACACCTTC. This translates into CASGRVNYGYTF.

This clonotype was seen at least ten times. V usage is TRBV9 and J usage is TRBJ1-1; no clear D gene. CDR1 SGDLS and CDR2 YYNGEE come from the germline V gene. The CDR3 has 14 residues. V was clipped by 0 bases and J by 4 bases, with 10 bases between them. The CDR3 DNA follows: TGTGCCAGCAGCGTAGAATGGGTCGGCACTGAAGCTTTCTTT. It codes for CASSVEWVGTEAFF.

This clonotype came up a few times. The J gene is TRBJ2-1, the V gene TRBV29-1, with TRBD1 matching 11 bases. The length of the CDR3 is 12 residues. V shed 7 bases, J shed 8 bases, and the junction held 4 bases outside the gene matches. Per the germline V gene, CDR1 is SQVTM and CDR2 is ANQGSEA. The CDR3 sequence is CSDGQGADEQFF. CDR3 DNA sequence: TGCAGCGACGGACAGGGGGCAGATGAGCAGTTCTTC.